A single sample gave rise to the 27 T cell receptor beta chains below, sequenced in a study of blood T cell repertoires in COVID-19. Libraries were prepared by immunoSEQ multiplex PCR; TCRdb keeps only in-frame clonotypes and omits some of them. The sample includes tens of thousands of clones, 81% of them seen just once. The material sequenced was peripheral blood. The receptors originated from a man aged 80 or over with active or convalescent COVID-19.

DNA for the CDR3: TGTGCCAGCAGTCCCAGCCTGGGACAGCCCGAAAGTTATAGCAATCAGCCCCAGCATTTT. Translation gives CASSPSLGQPESYSNQPQHF. The chain is built from TRBV27 and TRBJ1-5, with 7 bases fitting TRBD1. From germline, CDR1 is MNHEY and CDR2 SMNVEV (reference sequence). The V segment lost 5 bases and the J segment 0 bases; nucleotides outside the gene matches: 19. The CDR3 has 20 amino acids.

The chain carries TRBV6-5 and TRBJ1-1, with 7 bases fitting TRBD1. Unmatched junction bases numbered 7, after V lost 7 bases and J lost 5 bases. Germline loops: CDR1 MNHEY, CDR2 SVGAGI. There are 13 residues in the CDR3. The CDR3: CASTRQGRTEAFF. CDR3 nucleotides: TGTGCCAGCACAAGACAGGGTAGGACTGAAGCTTTCTTT.

The gene calls are TRBV30 and TRBJ2-2, with 8 nucleotides matching TRBD1. This CDR3 has 16 residues. The junction had 8 bases not matched to a gene; V was cut back by 0 bases and J by 5 bases. Germline V gene lookup returns CDR1 GTSNPN and CDR2 SVGIG (reference sequence). The chain's CDR3 is CAWSVKGRQGTGELFF. The CDR3 DNA sequence: TGTGCCTGGAGTGTAAAGGGGAGACAGGGGACCGGGGAGCTGTTTTTT.

The rearrangement joins TRBV28 to TRBJ1-6; 8 bases fit TRBD1. V was clipped by 2 bases and J by 0 bases; unmatched bases: 6. This CDR3 has 18 amino acids. Germline values: CDR1 MDHEN, CDR2 SYDVKM. This chain's CDR3 is CASSLKGTGLSYNSPLHF. The DNA of the CDR3 is TGTGCCAGCAGTTTAAAGGGGACAGGACTCTCCTATAATTCACCCCTCCACTTT.

The gene calls are TRBV3-1 (or the pseudogene TRBV3-2) and TRBJ1-1, with D possibly TRBD1 on 5 matching bases. This CDR3 has 12 residues. Trimming left V 1 base short and J 7 bases short, with 7 bases between. CDR1 is LGHDT, CDR2 YNNKEL, per germline (reference sequence). The CDR3 DNA reads TGTGCCAGCAGCCAAGGAAGGGGTGAAGCTTTCTTT. It yields the protein CASSQGRGEAFF.

This clone occurred a few times. The V call is TRBV19, the J call TRBJ1-6; 8 bases fit TRBD1. The CDR3 length is 15 residues. CDR1 is LNHDA, CDR2 SQIVND, per germline (reference sequence). Losses at the gene ends were 5 bases for V and 9 bases for J; bases not matched to a gene: 9. The CDR3 sequence is CASSPSQQGASPLHF. CDR3 nucleotides: TGTGCCAGTAGTCCCTCCCAGCAGGGGGCTTCACCCCTCCACTTT.

The rearrangement joins TRBV18 to TRBJ2-5, with 12 bases lining up with TRBD1. Trimming at V came to 3 bases and at J to 4 bases, leaving 6 bases not matched to a gene. From germline, CDR1 is KGHSH and CDR2 LQKENI. The CDR3 consists of 16 residues. Here the CDR3 DNA reads TGTGCCAGCTCACCTAGTGGGACAGGGGGCCGAGAGACCCAGTACTTC. Its protein product is CASSPSGTGGRETQYF.

The chain carries TRBV18 and TRBJ2-5; 7 bases fit TRBD1. Trimming at V came to 4 bases and at J to 1 base, leaving 12 bases not matched to a gene. The CDR3 sequence is 17 residues long. Germline V gene lookup returns CDR1 KGHSH and CDR2 LQKENI. The CDR3 DNA reads TGTGCCAGCTCACTACGGGCCGGGACAGCCCTCCAAGAGACCCAGTACTTC. Its translation: CASSLRAGTALQETQYF.

The chain has TRBV15 and TRBJ2-2, with 12 bases identical to TRBD1. Germline trimming cut 6 bases from V and 3 bases from J; bases unmatched to any gene: 5. Germline V lookup: CDR1 LNHNV, CDR2 YYDKDF (reference sequence). This CDR3 contains 16 residues. DNA of the CDR3: TGTGCCACCAGTTCGGGACAGGGGGCTTACACCGGGGAGCTGTTTTTT. It translates to CATSSGQGAYTGELFF.

The chain carries TRBV5-1 and TRBJ1-1; perhaps TRBD1 as D (6 bases). Per the germline V gene, CDR1 is SGHRS and CDR2 is YFSETQ. V lost 0 bases and J 3 bases, leaving 12 bases between the germline ends. The CDR3 is made up of 15 amino acids. DNA of the CDR3: TGCGCCAGCAGCTTGGGTGGGGGCTCGGACACTGAAGCTTTCTTT. This translates into CASSLGGGSDTEAFF.

This clone came up once. The chain couples TRBV7-8 to TRBJ1-6; D is possibly TRBD1 (5 bases). Per the germline V gene, CDR1 is SGHVS and CDR2 is FQNEAQ. V lost 6 bases, J lost 9 bases, and 18 bases lay in between. The CDR3 sequence is 15 residues long. The CDR3 region is CASSPAGGGVSPLHF. The CDR3 region has the DNA TGTGCCAGCAGTCCCGCTGGGGGGGGAGTTTCACCCCTCCACTTT.

The chain combines TRBV28 with TRBJ2-2, with D perhaps TRBD2 (5 bases). In germline, CDR1 is MDHEN, CDR2 SYDVKM. The CDR3 length is 13 residues. V lost 5 bases and J lost 8, with 12 bases in between. CDR3 sequence (DNA): TGTGCCAGCAGTGGAACCGGACTTGGGGAGCTGTTTTTT. Protein product: CASSGTGLGELFF. The full variable domain, its missing parts supplied by reference TRBV28 and TRBJ2-2, is DVKVTQSSRYLVKRTGEKVFLECVQDMDHENMFWYRQDPGLGLRLIYFSYDVKMKEKGDIPEGYSVSREKKERFSLILESASTNQTSMYLCASSGTGLGELFFGEGSRLTVL.

V usage is TRBV2 and J usage is TRBJ2-7; 7 bases align to TRBD1. The CDR3 has 14 residues. Germline loops: CDR1 SNHLY, CDR2 FYNNEI. V lost 6 bases and J lost 4; bases outside the gene matches: 9. CDR3 residues: CASREQGQVYEQYF. In DNA form, the CDR3 reads TGTGCCAGCAGGGAACAGGGGCAGGTGTACGAGCAGTACTTC.

The chain carries TRBV3-1 (or the pseudogene TRBV3-2) and TRBJ2-7; unclear D gene. The CDR3 extends over 11 amino acids. Trimming stripped 2 bases from V and 5 bases from J, with 4 bases between. Germline V CDR1 and CDR2: LGHDT, YNNKEL (reference sequence). CDR3 coding DNA: TGTGCCAGCAGCCAATTAAACGAGCAGTACTTC. It translates to CASSQLNEQYF.

The V gene is TRBV19, the J gene TRBJ1-2, with 9 bases fitting TRBD1. CDR1 LNHDA and CDR2 SQIVND come from the germline V gene (reference sequence). After removal of 0 bases from V and 4 bases from J, the junction contained 6 bases not matched to a gene. This CDR3 has 16 amino acids. The CDR3 nucleotides read TGTGCCAGTAGTATAGACTCCGGGACAGGGCGCTATGGCTACACCTTC. This codes for CASSIDSGTGRYGYTF.

This rearrangement joins TRBV10-3 to TRBJ1-1; no firm D call. The CDR3 has 13 amino acids. The ends were cut back, 2 bases at V and 0 bases at J, with 4 bases in the middle. Germline V gives CDR1 ENHRY, CDR2 SYGVKD. The CDR3 reads CAISEEVNTEAFF. Written as DNA, the CDR3 is TGTGCCATCAGTGAGGAGGTGAACACTGAAGCTTTCTTT.

This clone showed up just a few times. Here the CDR3 DNA reads TGTGCCAGCAGCCTAGCGGGGGTGAACACTGAAGCTTTCTTT. Translation gives CASSLAGVNTEAFF. The V call is TRBV7-3, the J call TRBJ1-1; TRBD1 might be the D (5 bases). There are 14 residues in the CDR3. V shed 5 bases and J shed 0 bases, with 10 bases lying between them. From germline, CDR1 is SGHTA and CDR2 FQGTGA.

The genes are TRBV14 and TRBJ1-1; D possibly corresponds to TRBD1 (5 bases). Germline V gene sequence: CDR1 SGHDN, CDR2 FVKESK. This CDR3 is built from 13 residues. Trimming stripped 0 bases from V and 5 bases from J, with 7 bases between. CDR3 DNA: TGTGCCAGCAGCCAAGAGAGACAGACTGAAGCTTTCTTT. It is translated as CASSQERQTEAFF. Full variable domain (remainder filled in from reference TRBV14 and TRBJ1-1): EAGVTQFPSHSVIEKGQTVTLRCDPISGHDNLYWYRRVMGKEIKFLLHFVKESKQDESGMPNNRFLAERTGGTYSTLKVQPAELEDSGVYFCASSQERQTEAFFGQGTRLTVV.

This chain connects TRBV6-5 to TRBJ2-5, with D possibly being TRBD2 (6 bases). The V gene's germline CDR1 is MNHEY and CDR2 SVGAGI. There are 14 residues in the CDR3. Between the trimmed V and J ends, which lost 1 base and 1 base, there was a span of 7 bases. The CDR3 sequence: CASSYLGGQETQYF. CDR3 DNA: TGTGCCAGCAGTTACTTGGGGGGCCAAGAGACCCAGTACTTC.

The genes are TRBV6-4 and TRBJ1-1; no definite D call. V lost 3 bases, J lost 1 base, and 9 bases lay in between. CDR1 MRHNA and CDR2 SNTAGT come from the germline V gene. This CDR3 contains 14 residues. CDR3 nucleotides: TGTGCCAGCAGTGAGGAGTTTAGGAACACTGAAGCTTTCTTT. This encodes CASSEEFRNTEAFF.

This clone turned up a few times. This rearrangement joins TRBV28 to TRBJ2-7, with 10 bases aligning to TRBD1. The J segment lost 1 base and the V segment lost 5 bases, leaving 5 bases of the junction unmatched. In germline, CDR1 is MDHEN, CDR2 SYDVKM. The CDR3 is 15 residues long. Here the CDR3 DNA reads TGTGCCAGCAGTCCCCCGGGACAGGGGTCCTACGAGCAGTACTTC. Protein product: CASSPPGQGSYEQYF.

A few counts support this clone. The V call is TRBV6-2 or TRBV6-3, the J call TRBJ1-4; D unresolved. This CDR3 has 15 amino acids. CDR1 and CDR2 from the germline V gene are MNHEY and SVGEGT. Trimming took 5 bases from V and 3 from J, leaving 13 bases between them. The CDR3 sequence is CASSQLRLANEKLFF. The CDR3, as DNA: TGTGCCAGCAGTCAACTACGGCTCGCTAATGAAAAACTGTTTTTT.

This clone came up a few times. This chain connects TRBV2 to TRBJ1-5, with D unclear. V dropped 7 bases and J dropped 2 bases, with 9 bases sitting between them. The CDR3 is made up of 13 amino acids. CDR1 is SNHLY and CDR2 is FYNNEI in the germline V gene. The CDR3 coding sequence is TGTGCCAGCAATACGGTGGGCAATCAGCCCCAGCATTTT. Protein sequence: CASNTVGNQPQHF.

The chain links TRBV16 to TRBJ2-7, with a weak D call TRBD2 (5 bases). CDR1 KGHSY and CDR2 FQNENV come from the germline V gene. V gave up 0 bases and J gave up 2 bases, with 5 bases separating them. This CDR3 has 13 amino acids. The CDR3 here is CASSQSGAYEQYF. Written as DNA, the CDR3 is TGTGCCAGCAGCCAATCGGGAGCCTACGAGCAGTACTTC.

CDR3 DNA sequence: TGTGCCAGCAGTGAATTACAGGGGGGAACCGGGGAGCTGTTTTTT. It translates to CASSELQGGTGELFF. V usage is TRBV2 and J usage is TRBJ2-2, with 8 positions matching TRBD1. Germline V gives CDR1 SNHLY, CDR2 FYNNEI. The CDR3 length is 15 residues. Trimming cost V 2 bases and J 5 bases; bases outside gene matches: 4.

The rearrangement joins TRBV30 to TRBJ1-6; 7 positions match TRBD1. The CDR3 is made up of 14 amino acids. CDR1 is GTSNPN, CDR2 SVGIG, per germline (reference sequence). Trimming cost V 8 bases and J 7 bases; bases outside gene matches: 11. CDR3 amino acids: CARTSQGKNSPLHF. CDR3 nucleotides: TGTGCCCGGACTTCACAGGGGAAGAATTCACCCCTCCACTTT.

The gene calls are TRBV30 and TRBJ2-7; D might be TRBD1 (6 bases). The CDR3 is made up of 13 amino acids. Trimming cost V 1 base and J 0 bases, with 7 bases left between them. Germline CDR1 GTSNPN, CDR2 SVGIG (reference sequence). The chain's CDR3 is CAWSADSSYEQYF. CDR3 sequence (DNA): TGTGCCTGGAGTGCGGACAGCTCCTACGAGCAGTACTTC.